The 9 T cell receptor beta chains below were found in one sample sequenced in a study of PD-1 blockade in classical Hodgkin lymphoma. Assay used: immunoSEQ multiplex PCR; TCRdb lists only in-frame clones, some missing. The data show thousands of clones, with more than 75% seen just once and 1.4% to 1.5% held by the top ten. Time point in this sample: cycle 4 day 1 (C4D1), after less than 7 weeks of nivolumab. Every one of the patients relapsed after autologous stem cell transplantation (brentuximab vedotin exposure was variable). Using magnetic negative selection, the CD4+ T cells were separated out of thawed PBMCs. This specimen was CD4+ T cells from blood, taken before the fourth cycle of nivolumab. The receptors stem from a human donor with classical Hodgkin lymphoma.

The chain carries TRBV27 and TRBJ2-1; 8 positions agree with TRBD1. Germline trimming cut 6 bases from V and 5 bases from J; bases unmatched to any gene: 9. CDR3 length equals 15 residues. Per germline, CDR1 MNHEY and CDR2 SMNVEV (reference sequence). Here the CDR3 DNA reads TGTGCCAGCAGCCCCAGGGGGCTGGGAAACAATGAGCAGTTCTTC. Protein product: CASSPRGLGNNEQFF.

This chain uses TRBV7-3 with TRBJ1-1; 8 positions match TRBD1. The CDR3 runs 14 residues. Germline CDR1 and CDR2: SGHTA and FQGTGA. Trimming at V came to 4 bases and at J to 5 bases, leaving 6 bases not matched to a gene. The CDR3: CASSSGQGETEAFF. For the CDR3, the DNA is TGTGCCAGCAGCTCCGGACAGGGAGAGACTGAAGCTTTCTTT.

The CDR3 DNA reads as TGCAGCGTTAGAGACAGGATCCAAGAGACCCAGTACTTC. The encoded protein is CSVRDRIQETQYF. The chain recombines TRBV29-1 with TRBJ2-5; D might be TRBD1 (6 bases). The CDR3 totals 13 residues. The germline V gene encodes CDR1 SQVTM and CDR2 ANQGSEA. With 5 bases removed from V and 1 base from J, the gap between germline ends came to 11 bases.

The V and J genes are TRBV7-2 and TRBJ1-2; 8 bases align to TRBD1. CDR1 is SGHTA and CDR2 is FQGNSA in the germline V gene. The CDR3 runs to 15 residues. With 5 bases clipped from V and 4 bases from J, the junction kept 9 bases outside the gene matches. As DNA, the CDR3 is TGTGCCAGCAGCATATGGACAGGGAGGAGCTATGGCTACACCTTC. This gives the protein CASSIWTGRSYGYTF.

The chain links TRBV30 to TRBJ1-6, with unresolved D. The V and J ends lost 3 bases and 10 bases respectively, with 10 bases between them. Germline V gene lookup returns CDR1 GTSNPN and CDR2 SVGIG (reference sequence). This CDR3 is built from 12 residues. The CDR3 nucleotides read TGTGCCTGGAGGGCGTTCAGGTCACCCCTCCACTTT. This translates into CAWRAFRSPLHF.

This rearrangement joins TRBV19 to TRBJ2-5; 9 positions agree with TRBD2. The germline V gene encodes CDR1 LNHDA and CDR2 SQIVND (reference sequence). J lost 5 bases, V lost 6 bases, and 10 bases had no gene match. The CDR3 has 15 residues. Here the CDR3 DNA reads TGTGCCAGTAGGGATAAGACTAGCGGAGGGGAGACCCAGTACTTC. Protein product: CASRDKTSGGETQYF.

The rearrangement joins TRBV5-1 to TRBJ1-4, with no clear D. V lost 6 bases to trimming and J lost 10 bases, with 10 bases between them. Germline CDR1 reads SGHRS; CDR2 reads YFSETQ. The length of the CDR3 is 11 residues. CDR3 in DNA: TGCGCCAGCAAAGGTTCCGGAAAACTGTTTTTT. It encodes CASKGSGKLFF.

This sequence joins TRBV19 and TRBJ2-2; 7 bases are a match to TRBD1. The trim removed 7 bases at V and 0 bases at J, leaving 5 bases unmatched. CDR1 is LNHDA and CDR2 is SQIVND in the germline V gene (reference sequence). The CDR3 extends over 15 amino acids. The CDR3 spells CASTPTGPNTGELFF. CDR3 coding DNA: TGTGCCAGTACCCCGACAGGGCCGAACACCGGGGAGCTGTTTTTT.

This chain connects TRBV2 to TRBJ2-7; the D gene is possibly TRBD2 (5 bases). This CDR3 is built from 13 residues. Between the trimmed V and J ends, which lost 5 bases and 6 bases, there was a span of 14 bases. Germline V gene data show CDR1 as SNHLY and CDR2 as FYNNEI. DNA for the CDR3: TGTGCCAGCAGTTTTACCGGGAAGATCGAGCAGTACTTC. It is translated as CASSFTGKIEQYF. Filled out from reference TRBV2 and TRBJ2-7, the complete variable domain reads EPEVTQTPSHQVTQMGQEVILRCVPISNHLYFYWYRQILGQKVEFLVSFYNNEISEKSEIFDDQFSVERPDGSNFTLKIRSTKLEDSAMYFCASSFTGKIEQYFGPGTRLTVT.